Following are 9 T cell receptor beta chains from one sample sequenced in a study of PD-L1 blockade in urothelial cancer. Method: immunoSEQ multiplex PCR; TCRdb's copy keeps in-frame clones and lacks some. The sample yields 58,000 or so clones, about four fifths seen once. Specified time point: pretreatment peripheral blood. Specimen: PBMCs, collected around atezolizumab (anti-PD-L1) treatment. The receptors derive from a man between 65 and 85 years old with urothelial cancer.

This sequence joins TRBV27 and TRBJ2-1; D is unclear. Germline CDR1 and CDR2: MNHEY and SMNVEV (reference sequence). Trimming removed 5 bases at V and 12 bases at J, with 23 bases between. The CDR3 has 15 amino acids. The DNA of the CDR3 is TGTGCCAGCAGTCACCGAAACACTTACATGTCGGGGCAGTTCTTC. Amino acids: CASSHRNTYMSGQFF.

This sequence joins TRBV5-1 and TRBJ1-1; D is unresolved. Trimming stripped 0 bases from V and 3 bases from J, with 6 bases between. The CDR3 totals 13 residues. Germline lookup yields CDR1 SGHRS and CDR2 YFSETQ. CDR3 coding DNA: TGCGCCAGCAGCTTGGCCGGGGACACTGAAGCTTTCTTT. Encoded protein: CASSLAGDTEAFF.

The V call is TRBV6-1, the J call TRBJ1-1, with D possibly TRBD1 on 5 matching bases. V lost 0 bases and J 5 bases, leaving 7 bases between the germline ends. Germline loops: CDR1 MNHNS, CDR2 SASEGT. The CDR3 is 13 residues long. The CDR3: CASSEAGGTEAFF. CDR3 DNA: TGTGCCAGCAGTGAAGCGGGGGGGACTGAAGCTTTCTTT.

The chain couples TRBV27 to TRBJ2-2, with D perhaps matching TRBD2 (6 bases). The CDR3 consists of 15 residues. V was trimmed by 2 bases and J by 5 bases, leaving 12 bases between them. Looked up from germline, CDR1 is MNHEY and CDR2 is SMNVEV (reference sequence). The CDR3 sequence is CASSLNGRGTGELFF. CDR3 coding DNA: TGTGCCAGCAGTTTAAACGGGAGAGGGACCGGGGAGCTGTTTTTT.

This clone was seen just once. The chain recombines TRBV7-8 with TRBJ2-5; tentatively, D is TRBD2 (5 bases). V lost 1 base and J lost 3, with 21 bases in between. Per germline, CDR1 SGHVS and CDR2 FQNEAQ. The CDR3 length is 18 residues. The CDR3 is CASSLVIAGVDNKETQYF. The CDR3 DNA follows: TGTGCCAGCAGCTTAGTAATCGCCGGGGTCGACAATAAAGAGACCCAGTACTTC.

This clone appeared a single time. V gene TRBV6-5 combines with J gene TRBJ1-1; D remains ambiguous. Germline V CDR1 and CDR2: MNHEY, SVGAGI. The CDR3 is 12 residues long. Trimming removed 4 bases from V and 4 bases from J, with 7 bases in between. The DNA for the CDR3 is TGTGCCAGCAGTTCAACAGTCACTGAAGCTTTCTTT. Its translation: CASSSTVTEAFF.

This chain uses TRBV5-1 with TRBJ2-7; 8 bases are shared with TRBD1. Germline V gives CDR1 SGHRS, CDR2 YFSETQ. This CDR3 spans 15 amino acids. Trimming took 4 bases from V and 5 from J; bases not matched to a gene: 11. The DNA for the CDR3 is TGCGCCAGCAGCCCGAGGACAGGGCGCGGGGACGAGCAGTACTTC. Its translation is CASSPRTGRGDEQYF.

The chain uses TRBV7-6 and TRBJ2-3, with 11 positions matching TRBD2. Trimming took 4 bases from V and 4 from J; bases not matched to a gene: 7. The CDR3 length is 16 residues. Germline values: CDR1 SGHVS, CDR2 FNYEAQ. The CDR3 region is CASSSLVAGGPDTQYF. CDR3 nucleotide sequence: TGTGCCAGCAGCTCATTAGTAGCGGGAGGGCCAGATACGCAGTATTTT.

The table lists this clone with a few counts. The chain uses TRBV6-5 and TRBJ2-1; possibly TRBD2 for D (5 bases). The CDR3 contains 15 residues. Trimming shortened V by 3 bases and J by 0 bases, and 9 bases separated the two germline ends. Per the germline V gene, CDR1 is MNHEY and CDR2 is SVGAGI. The CDR3 bases are TGTGCCAGCAGTTATTATCGGGACTCCTACAATGAGCAGTTCTTC. As protein: CASSYYRDSYNEQFF.